These T cell receptor beta chains were read from a single sample in a study of patients and donors after allogeneic stem cell transplantation. TCRdb re-called the RT-PCR reads with MiXCR, one entry per CDR3 protein. The table lists 30,000 to 35,000 distinct CDR3 sequences, nearly 7% of them singletons. The sequenced sample was blood, either unsorted or a sorted T cell fraction (not recorded which). The receptor source for this set is a human donor who was either an allogeneic HSCT recipient or a stem cell or donor lymphocyte infusion donor (not recorded which). It is not recorded whose cells these are; they may come from a transplant donor. Both conserved end residues are part of each CDR3. D genes are given only for firm matches. Clone size appears in some rows only: once, few, many, or a class for an expanded clone.

cdr3_length clone_size j_call d_call v_call cdr3_aa cdr3_nt
15 few TRBJ2-7 . TRBV3-1 CASSLGGGAPYEQYF TGTGCCAGCAGCCTTGGTGGGGGGGCCCCTTACGAGCAGTACTTC
15 few TRBJ2-1 TRBD2 TRBV9 CASSPAGLSYNEQFF TGTGCCAGCAGCCCGGCGGGACTATCCTACAATGAGCAGTTCTTC
13 many TRBJ2-2 . TRBV5-1 CASSLGGDRELFF TGCGCCAGCAGCTTGGGAGGGGACCGGGAGCTGTTTTTT
13 many TRBJ2-3 . TRBV12-3/TRBV12-4 CASSWGNTDTQYF TGTGCCAGCAGTTGGGGGAACACAGATACGCAGTATTTT
17 few TRBJ2-3 . TRBV5-1 CASSLVLGGARTDTQYF TGCGCCAGCAGCTTGGTATTGGGGGGTGCTAGGACAGATACGCAGTATTTT
12 . TRBJ2-6 . TRBV7-9 CASSSGANVLTF TGTGCCAGCAGCTCTGGGGCCAACGTCCTGACTTTC
15 many TRBJ2-3 . TRBV28 CASSKPLAGTDTQYF TGTGCCAGCAGCAAACCCCTGGCGGGCACAGATACGCAGTATTTT
12 many TRBJ1-2 . TRBV20-1 CSARVGSYGYTF TGCAGTGCTAGGGTGGGCAGTTACGGCTACACCTTC
12 many TRBJ1-6 . TRBV11-2 CASSFPNSPLHF TGTGCCAGCAGCTTCCCCAATTCACCCCTCCACTTT
15 medium-sized TRBJ1-5 . TRBV20-1 CSARKSRTWDQPQHF TGCAGTGCTAGAAAGTCCAGGACATGGGATCAGCCCCAGCATTTT
12 many TRBJ1-5 TRBD1 TRBV2 CASRQGDQPQHF TGTGCCAGCAGGCAGGGGGATCAGCCCCAGCATTTT
16 . TRBJ2-1 . TRBV9 CASSARGAAAYNEQFF TGTGCCAGCAGTGCCAGGGGGGCGGCGGCCTACAATGAGCAGTTCTTC
14 many TRBJ2-1 . TRBV12-3/TRBV12-4 CASLNGGDYNEQFF TGTGCCAGCCTGAATGGCGGCGATTACAATGAGCAGTTCTTC
16 many TRBJ1-5 . TRBV7-2 CASSPRPVGGNQPQHF TGTGCCAGCAGCCCCCGACCCGTTGGTGGCAATCAGCCCCAGCATTTT
11 many TRBJ1-1 . TRBV9 CASSAGSQAFF TGTGCCAGCAGCGCGGGGAGTCAAGCTTTCTTT
13 many TRBJ2-1 TRBD2 TRBV13 CASRLAGFNEQFF TGTGCCAGCAGACTAGCGGGATTTAATGAGCAGTTCTTC
16 many TRBJ1-1 . TRBV7-9 CASSLGRSRVNTEAFF TGTGCCAGCAGCTTGGGCCGGAGCAGGGTCAACACTGAAGCTTTCTTT
13 few TRBJ2-1 . TRBV12-3/TRBV12-4 CASRRTEVNEQFF TGTGCCAGCAGACGGACAGAAGTCAATGAGCAGTTCTTC
15 many TRBJ2-5 TRBD2 TRBV29-1 CSVASLAGVGETQYF TGCAGCGTTGCCTCTCTAGCGGGAGTTGGGGAGACCCAGTACTTC
15 many TRBJ1-2 . TRBV27 CASSRGIPSNYGYTF TGTGCCAGCAGTAGGGGAATTCCATCGAACTATGGCTACACCTTC
15 few TRBJ2-7 TRBD1 TRBV28 CASSQSGTGAGEQYF TGTGCCAGCAGTCAATCCGGGACAGGGGCCGGGGAGCAGTACTTC
12 . TRBJ2-5 . TRBV15 CATSRDVGTQYF TGTGCCACCAGCAGAGATGTAGGGACCCAGTACTTC
15 many TRBJ2-5 . TRBV14 CASSHRTQQGETQYF TGTGCCAGCAGCCACCGGACCCAGCAGGGGGAGACCCAGTACTTC
15 . TRBJ2-3 . TRBV6-2/TRBV6-3 CASSYSSPSRGTQYF TGTGCCAGCAGTTACTCATCCCCGAGCCGGGGGACGCAGTATTTT
13 many TRBJ2-7 TRBD1 TRBV28 CASSLGQGHEQYF TGTGCCAGCAGTTTAGGACAGGGGCACGAGCAGTACTTC
16 . TRBJ2-3 TRBD2 TRBV7-9 CASSLTSGRGTDTQYF TGTGCCAGCAGCTTGACTAGCGGGAGGGGGACAGATACGCAGTATTTT
13 many TRBJ2-3 . TRBV27 CASSFKSTDTQYF TGTGCCAGCAGTTTCAAATCCACAGATACGCAGTATTTT
16 . TRBJ2-1 TRBD2 TRBV7-9 CATNPILGLARNEQFF TGTGCCACCAACCCCATTCTTGGACTAGCGAGGAATGAGCAGTTCTTC
13 . TRBJ2-6 . TRBV5-4 CASSLAGLDVLTF TGTGCCAGCAGCTTGGCGGGCCTAGACGTCCTGACTTTC
16 few TRBJ2-7 . TRBV18 CASSLGLARFTYEQYF TGTGCCAGCTCACTCGGGCTAGCGCGTTTCACCTACGAGCAGTACTTC
15 many TRBJ2-1 . TRBV11-2 CASSLGRRLNNEQFF TGTGCCAGCAGCTTAGGCCGCCGTTTAAACAATGAGCAGTTCTTC
15 few TRBJ2-1 TRBD2 TRBV6-5 CASSFSGLSYNEQFF TGTGCCAGCAGTTTTAGCGGGCTCTCCTACAATGAGCAGTTCTTC
15 many TRBJ2-2 . TRBV3-1 CASSLFSGNTGELFF TGTGCCAGCAGCCTCTTTAGCGGGAACACCGGGGAGCTGTTTTTT
12 many TRBJ2-1 . TRBV7-9 CASSSRRDEQFF TGTGCCAGCAGCTCCAGGCGGGATGAGCAGTTCTTC
14 many TRBJ2-1 . TRBV7-9 CASSLIASYNEQFF TGTGCCAGCAGCTTAATTGCCAGTTACAATGAGCAGTTCTTC
13 many TRBJ1-5 TRBD1 TRBV19 CASTEGAYQPQHF TGTGCCAGTACGGAGGGGGCCTACCAGCCCCAGCATTTT
13 many TRBJ1-1 TRBD1 TRBV9 CASSGQGNTEAFF TGTGCCAGCAGCGGACAGGGGAACACTGAAGCTTTCTTT
12 few TRBJ2-7 . TRBV6-2/TRBV6-3 CATNHQGYEQYF TGTGCCACCAACCACCAGGGGTACGAGCAGTACTTC